Shown below are 26 T cell receptor beta chains from a single sample sequenced in a study of cytomegalovirus exposure and HLA in healthy donors. This PCR relied on a set of 60 Vbeta primers and 13 Jbeta primers. Profiled with immunoSEQ multiplex PCR; TCRdb holds only in-frame clones, not every one. The table lists 200,000 to 250,000 clones, approximately 79% of them singletons. The sample consisted of PBMCs. The receptors come from a man aged 45 to 65 in good health and CMV-seronegative.

This clone has only one observation. The gene calls are TRBV5-4 and TRBJ2-5, with D tentatively TRBD1 (6 bases). V was shortened by 5 bases and J by 2 bases, with 13 bases between the two germline ends. The CDR3 runs 14 residues. The germline V gene has CDR1 SGHNT and CDR2 YYREEE (reference sequence). In DNA form, the CDR3 reads TGTGCCAGCAGTTACAGGGTAGAGCAAGAGACCCAGTACTTC. Its translation: CASSYRVEQETQYF. Complete variable domain (other parts from reference TRBV5-4 and TRBJ2-5): ETGVTQSPTHLIKTRGQQVTLRCSSQSGHNTVSWYQQALGQGPQFIFQYYREEENGRGNFPPRFSGLQFPNYSSELNVNALELDDSALYLCASSYRVEQETQYFGPGTRLLVL.

The chain has TRBV6-6 and TRBJ1-2; D not certain. V was cut by 6 bases and J by 3 bases, with 11 bases left in between. This CDR3 is built from 13 residues. CDR1 MNHNY and CDR2 SVGAGI come from the germline V gene (reference sequence). The CDR3 DNA reads as TGTGCCAGCAGCCCCGGGAGGGACTATGGCTACACCTTC. Its translation is CASSPGRDYGYTF.

The chain uses TRBV7-8 and TRBJ2-7; 8 nucleotides line up with TRBD2. This CDR3 is 14 amino acids long. With V trimmed by 3 bases and J by 1 base, 2 bases remained unmatched. In germline, CDR1 is SGHVS, CDR2 FQNEAQ. CDR3 in amino acids: CASSFGTSSYEQYF. In DNA form, the CDR3 reads TGTGCCAGCAGCTTCGGGACTAGTTCCTACGAGCAGTACTTC.

The rearrangement joins TRBV19 to TRBJ2-2; 10 bases are shared with TRBD1. In germline, CDR1 is LNHDA, CDR2 SQIVND (reference sequence). This CDR3 is 14 amino acids long. V dropped 10 bases and J dropped 7; count of bases not matched to a gene: 9. This CDR3 is CATRDRGWHGELFF. The CDR3 DNA follows: TGTGCCACCCGGGACAGGGGATGGCACGGGGAGCTGTTTTTT. Drawing the rest from reference TRBV19 and TRBJ2-2, the complete variable domain is DGGITQSPKYLFRKEGQNVTLSCEQNLNHDAMYWYRQDPGQGLRLIYYSQIVNDFQKGDIAEGYSVSREKKESFPLTVTSAQKNPTAFYLCATRDRGWHGELFFGEGSRLTVL.

The gene calls are TRBV2 and TRBJ2-5; D remains ambiguous. The J call may be wrong; the DNA end is better matched by TRBJ2-7. CDR1 SNHLY and CDR2 FYNNEI come from the germline V gene. CDR3 length equals 16 residues. The CDR3 here is CASSEALVISSYEQYF. The CDR3 DNA reads TGTGCCAGCAGTGAAGCGCTAGTGATCAGTTCCTACGAGCAGTACTTC.

J is TRBJ1-2 and V is TRBV29-1; D perhaps matches TRBD1 (6 bases). The germline V and J ends were trimmed by 4 bases and 4 bases, with 13 bases remaining between them. This CDR3 is built from 13 residues. Germline values: CDR1 SQVTM, CDR2 ANQGSEA. CDR3 residues: CSVANRAGYGYTF. Here the CDR3 DNA reads TGCAGCGTTGCGAACAGGGCCGGCTATGGCTACACCTTC. Complete variable domain (other parts from reference TRBV29-1 and TRBJ1-2): SAVISQKPSRDICQRGTSLTIQCQVDSQVTMMFWYRQQPGQSLTLIATANQGSEATYESGFVIDKFPISRPNLTFSTLTVSNMSPEDSSIYLCSVANRAGYGYTFGSGTRLTVV.

With respect to this clone: The junction does not match germline at one end; this may be a read error. The chain carries TRBV18 and TRBJ2-7; 8 bases line up with TRBD1. The CDR3 consists of 18 residues. CDR1 is KGHSH, CDR2 LQKENI, per germline. The CDR3: CASSPLSRTGTGSHEQYF. CDR3 nucleotide sequence: TGTGCCAGCTCACCACTAAGTCGAACCGGGACAGGCTCCCACGAGCAGTACTTC.

The chain joins TRBV7-3 to TRBJ2-3; tentative D call: TRBD2 (5 bases). Germline V gene lookup returns CDR1 SGHTA and CDR2 FQGTGA. CDR3 length: 15 amino acids. Trimming took off 1 base at V and 0 bases at J, with 8 bases between the two ends. CDR3 bases: TGTGCCAGCAGCTTAAATGGGAGAAGCACAGATACGCAGTATTTT. Translating it yields CASSLNGRSTDTQYF.

The chain links TRBV11-2 to TRBJ2-3; 10 nucleotides align to TRBD2. Germline loops: CDR1 SGHAT, CDR2 FQNNGV. After removal of 0 bases from V and 4 bases from J, the junction contained 7 bases not matched to a gene. CDR3 length: 17 residues. CDR3 amino acids: CASSLDLIGLAADTQYF. For the CDR3, the DNA is TGTGCCAGCAGCTTAGATCTAATAGGACTAGCGGCAGATACGCAGTATTTT.

This chain connects TRBV6-5 to TRBJ2-4; weak D call: TRBD2 (6 bases). The CDR3 extends over 13 amino acids. The V gene lost 2 bases and the J gene lost 7 bases, with 9 bases spanning the gap. Germline CDR1 reads MNHEY; CDR2 reads SVGAGI. CDR3 sequence reads: CASSYQRANIQYF. CDR3 nucleotide sequence: TGTGCCAGCAGTTACCAGCGGGCGAACATTCAGTACTTC.

This chain connects TRBV12-5 to TRBJ2-2; no reliable D call. The V and J ends lost 6 bases and 6 bases respectively, with 23 bases between them. CDR3 length: 17 residues. Germline V gene sequence: CDR1 LGHNT, CDR2 FRNRAP. In DNA, the CDR3 is TGTGCTAGTGGCCAACCGACCAGCCACCCAGGCCCCGGGGAGCTGTTTTTT. Its translation: CASGQPTSHPGPGELFF.

This chain joins TRBV5-4 and TRBJ1-2; 8 positions match TRBD1. The CDR3 has 14 residues. Per germline, CDR1 SGHNT and CDR2 YYREEE (reference sequence). Trimming removed 6 bases from V and 6 bases from J; junction bases left unmatched: 10. This CDR3 is CASIPTGGTNGYTF. The CDR3 nucleotides read TGTGCCAGCATCCCCACAGGGGGGACAAATGGCTACACCTTC.

The chain links TRBV9 to TRBJ2-1; the match to TRBD2 covers 7 bases. This CDR3 contains 15 residues. The germline gives CDR1 SGDLS, CDR2 YYNGEE. V gave up 3 bases and J gave up 0 bases; unmatched junction bases: 3. In DNA, the CDR3 is TGTGCCAGCAGCGGGGGCGGGAGCTCCTACAATGAGCAGTTCTTC. Translating it yields CASSGGGSSYNEQFF.

The CDR3 DNA sequence: TGTGCCAGCAGCTTAAGGTTGGGGCGGGAGGCGGATACGCAGTATTTT. This translates into CASSLRLGREADTQYF. The chain uses TRBV7-2 and TRBJ2-3; 8 bases map to TRBD2. V shed 2 bases, J shed 6 bases, and the junction held 10 bases outside the gene matches. CDR1 SGHTA and CDR2 FQGNSA come from the germline V gene. The CDR3 totals 16 residues.

The gene calls are TRBV30 and TRBJ2-5; 8 nucleotides match TRBD2. Gene TRBJ2-7 matches the end of the DNA better, so the J call may be wrong. The CDR3 consists of 14 residues. Looked up from germline, CDR1 is GTSNPN and CDR2 is SVGIG (reference sequence). CDR3 DNA: TGTGCCTGGAGTGTCGGGGGGGTTGGGTACGAGCAGTACTTC. Its protein is CAWSVGGVGYEQYF.

This rearrangement joins TRBV5-6 to TRBJ2-2; TRBD2 matches 16 bases. V trimming: 4 bases; J trimming: 4 bases; junction bases outside the gene matches: 4. Germline CDR1 and CDR2: SGHDT and YYEEEE. The CDR3 runs to 17 residues. The CDR3 coding sequence is TGTGCCAGCAGCATGGGACTAGCGGGAGGGGTCACCGGGGAGCTGTTTTTT. It codes for CASSMGLAGGVTGELFF. The full variable domain, completed using reference TRBV5-6 and TRBJ2-2, is DAGVTQSPTHLIKTRGQQVTLRCSPKSGHDTVSWYQQALGQGPQFIFQYYEEEERQRGNFPDRFSGHQFPNYSSELNVNALLLGDSALYLCASSMGLAGGVTGELFFGEGSRLTVL.

The J gene is TRBJ2-2, the V gene TRBV19, with 9 bases identical to TRBD1. The junction had 13 bases not matched to a gene; V was cut back by 7 bases and J by 7 bases. The CDR3 covers 16 residues. The germline gives CDR1 LNHDA, CDR2 SQIVND (reference sequence). In DNA form, the CDR3 reads TGTGCCAGTAACTTGGGGACAGGGCGGGTCGGCGGGGAGCTGTTTTTT. It translates to CASNLGTGRVGGELFF.

In DNA, the CDR3 is TGCGCCAGCAGCGGGAGCGGGCCAGCCGGCAATGAGCAGTTCTTC. Protein sequence: CASSGSGPAGNEQFF. V usage is TRBV5-1 and J usage is TRBJ2-1, with a tentative D call TRBD2 (6 bases). V gave up 4 bases and J gave up 6 bases, with 17 bases separating them. There are 15 residues in the CDR3. In germline, CDR1 is SGHRS, CDR2 YFSETQ.

J is TRBJ1-5 and V is TRBV28, with a tentative D call TRBD1 (5 bases). The CDR3 spans 14 residues. The germline V and J ends were trimmed by 3 bases and 5 bases, with 11 bases remaining between them. Looked up from germline, CDR1 is MDHEN and CDR2 is SYDVKM. DNA for the CDR3: TGTGCCAGCAGTTTCGACACAGGACATCAGCCCCAGCATTTT. Encoded protein: CASSFDTGHQPQHF.

The chain recombines TRBV21-1 with TRBJ2-1; TRBD2, the D gene given by the table, was not confirmed from the DNA. TRBV21-1 is an annotated pseudogene. CDR3 length: 13 residues. The CDR3 nucleotides are TGTGCCAGCAGGATTGGACTGAACAATGAGCAGTTCTTC. Protein product: CASRIGLNNEQFF.

This clone was observed a few times. V is TRBV5-8 and J is TRBJ1-1; weak D call: TRBD1 (6 bases). V was shortened by 0 bases and J by 0 bases, with 12 bases between the two germline ends. Germline V gene data show CDR1 as SGHTS and CDR2 as YDEGEE. The CDR3 has 16 amino acids. The CDR3 sequence is CASSLGRGNMNTEAFF. DNA for the CDR3: TGTGCCAGCAGCTTGGGTAGGGGGAACATGAACACTGAAGCTTTCTTT. Together with reference TRBV5-8 and TRBJ1-1, the CDR3 gives the full variable domain: EAGVTQSPTHLIKTRGQQATLRCSPISGHTSVYWYQQALGLGLQFLLWYDEGEERNRGNFPPRFSGRQFPNYSSELNVNALELEDSALYLCASSLGRGNMNTEAFFGQGTRLTVV.

The chain uses TRBV27 and TRBJ2-4; D might be TRBD1 (7 bases). The germline gives CDR1 MNHEY, CDR2 SMNVEV (reference sequence). The CDR3 runs 15 residues. The V gene lost 6 bases and the J gene lost 2 bases, with 14 bases spanning the gap. CDR3 DNA sequence: TGTGCCAGCAGCACACAGGGGAGGACCAAAAACATTCAGTACTTC. It yields the protein CASSTQGRTKNIQYF.

This clone was counted a single time. This chain joins TRBV6-5 and TRBJ2-7; a possible D gene is TRBD1 (5 bases). Deletions cut 0 bases from V and 1 base from J, with 13 bases between. Germline loops: CDR1 MNHEY, CDR2 SVGAGI. The CDR3 length is 16 residues. The CDR3 is CASSYSMAGSSYEQYF. The CDR3 region has the DNA TGTGCCAGCAGTTACTCGATGGCAGGGTCATCCTACGAGCAGTACTTC.

This clone was found once. V gene TRBV5-1 combines with J gene TRBJ2-4, with 7 nucleotides matching TRBD2. CDR1 and CDR2 (germline): SGHRS, YFSETQ. This CDR3 is built from 17 residues. V shed 3 bases and J 0 bases; nucleotides not matched to a gene: 9. CDR3 loop: CASSSDSGGIAKNIQYF. CDR3 nucleotide sequence: TGCGCCAGCAGCTCCGACTCGGGGGGTATAGCCAAAAACATTCAGTACTTC. Full variable domain (rest looked up from reference TRBV5-1 and TRBJ2-4): KAGVTQTPRYLIKTRGQQVTLSCSPISGHRSVSWYQQTPGQGLQFLFEYFSETQRNKGNFPGRFSGRQFSNSRSEMNVSTLELGDSALYLCASSSDSGGIAKNIQYFGAGTRLSVL.

This clone was counted a single time. V gene TRBV2 combines with J gene TRBJ1-5; no firm D call. Trimming cost V 3 bases and J 2 bases, with 8 bases left between them. Germline assignment: CDR1 SNHLY and CDR2 FYNNEI. This CDR3 comprises 14 residues. The CDR3 region is CASSDVGGNQPQHF. CDR3 DNA sequence: TGTGCCAGCAGTGATGTGGGAGGCAATCAGCCCCAGCATTTT.

The chain joins TRBV6-6 to TRBJ1-5, with 7 bases fitting TRBD1. This CDR3 is 15 amino acids long. CDR1 is MNHNY, CDR2 SVGAGI, per germline (reference sequence). The junction had 4 bases not matched to a gene; V was cut back by 5 bases and J by 0 bases. CDR3 sequence: CASSPGQYSNQPQHF. As DNA, the CDR3 is TGTGCCAGCAGTCCGGGACAGTATAGCAATCAGCCCCAGCATTTT.